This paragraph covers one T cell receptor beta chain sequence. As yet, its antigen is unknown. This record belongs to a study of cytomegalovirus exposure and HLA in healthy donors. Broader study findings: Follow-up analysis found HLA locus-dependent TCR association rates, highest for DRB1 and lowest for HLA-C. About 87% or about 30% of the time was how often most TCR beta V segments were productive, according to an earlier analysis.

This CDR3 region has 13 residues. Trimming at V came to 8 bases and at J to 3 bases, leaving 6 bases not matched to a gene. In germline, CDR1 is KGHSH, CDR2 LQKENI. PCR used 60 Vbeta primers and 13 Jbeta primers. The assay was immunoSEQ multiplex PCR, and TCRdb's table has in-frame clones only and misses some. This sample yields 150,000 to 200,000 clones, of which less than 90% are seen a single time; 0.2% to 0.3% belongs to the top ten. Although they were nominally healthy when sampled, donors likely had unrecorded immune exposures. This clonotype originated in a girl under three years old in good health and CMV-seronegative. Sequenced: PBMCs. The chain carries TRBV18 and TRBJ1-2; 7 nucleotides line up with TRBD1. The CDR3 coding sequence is TGTGCCAGCACAACAACAGGGGACTATGGCTACACCTTC. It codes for CASTTTGDYGYTF.